This T cell receptor beta chain comes out of a study of blood T cell repertoires in COVID-19. Study summary: Acute and convalescent COVID-19 specimens originated in the United States, Italy and Spain.

The data were produced by immunoSEQ multiplex PCR, yet TCRdb's version contains in-frame clones alone and is incomplete. The profile covers 100,000 to 150,000 clones, with about 88% appearing a single time and more than 1.5% taken by the ten largest. Germline V gene data show CDR1 as WNHNN and CDR2 as SYGVQD (reference sequence). The CDR3 consists of 13 residues. V gave up 2 bases and J gave up 7 bases, with 9 bases separating them. The source is a human donor in a cohort sampled during active COVID-19. This rearrangement joins TRBV10-1 to TRBJ1-5; D uncertain. Material for sequencing was peripheral blood. As DNA, the CDR3 is TGCGCCAGCAGTGAGGGCTTAAGACAGCCCCAGCATTTT. Its protein product is CASSEGLRQPQHF.